This TCR beta chain was profiled in a study of PD-1 blockade in classical Hodgkin lymphoma. Study summary: Nivolumab was administered to patients intravenously at 3 mg/kg every 2 weeks.

The study's findings and limits: Newly diagnosed patients had diversity similar to the baseline diversity of complete responders. CD4+ TCR diversity, unlike CD8+, climbed significantly by C4D1.

Germline V CDR1 and CDR2: SGDLS, YYNGEE. The trim removed 2 bases at V and 5 bases at J, leaving 3 bases unmatched. CDR3 length: 15 amino acids. The table came from immunoSEQ multiplex PCR; TCRdb's copy has only in-frame clones and leaves some out. The profile shows fewer than 20,000 clones, approximately 80% of them singletons. Exposure to brentuximab vedotin varied, and each patient had relapsed following autologous stem cell transplantation. Regarding this clone: Its target is unknown.

Sequences were derived from peripheral blood mononuclear cells (PBMCs), sampled before the second cycle of nivolumab. The sequence came from a human donor with classical Hodgkin lymphoma. The rearrangement uses TRBV9 and TRBJ1-5; TRBD1 matches 11 bases. The CDR3 bases are TGTGCCAGCAGCGTGGGACAGGGGGGCGATCAGCCCCAGCATTTT. Amino acid sequence: CASSVGQGGDQPQHF.